This T cell receptor (beta chain) was sequenced for a study of CD8 T cells in ankylosing spondylitis. General study findings and limits: Reportedly, matched ankylosing spondylitis synovial fluid was significantly enriched for disease-linked clones. A TCR beta motif of seven or eight highly homologous variants appeared characteristic of ankylosing spondylitis blood.

Quantitative barcoded 5'-RACE was used to prepare TCR beta libraries. TCRdb used MiXCR to reprocess the 5' RACE reads, holding one entry per CDR3 protein. The table has about 160,000 distinct CDR3 sequences, about 17% seen once. As to this clonotype: The antigen remains undetermined.

CDR3 size: 14 residues. V was pared by 7 bases and J by 6 bases, with 3 bases of the junction left unmatched. Germline CDR1 MNHEY, CDR2 SMNVEV (reference sequence). The chain couples TRBV27 to TRBJ2-2; TRBD2 matches 12 bases. The sequence was obtained from a male donor with ankylosing spondylitis or in good health (not recorded which). The sample taken for sequencing was blood, either unsorted or a sorted T cell fraction (not recorded which). The CDR3 is CASTRLAGAGELFF. The CDR3 DNA reads as TGTGCCAGCACCCGACTAGCGGGAGCCGGGGAGCTGTTTTTT.